This T cell receptor (beta chain) was captured in a study of brain T cells in children with intractable seizures. Only cases whose brain tissue showed the highest T cell transcript signatures were sequenced. Data came from immunoSEQ multiplex PCR; TCRdb stores just in-frame clones and leaves some out. This sample yields some 3,500 clones, of which around 73% are seen a single time; roughly 50% belongs to the top ten. This clone was counted a single time. The CDR3 spans 16 residues. CDR1 and CDR2 from the germline V gene are LGHDT and YNNKEL (reference sequence). The V gene lost 4 bases and the J gene lost 0 bases, with 13 bases spanning the gap.

The V gene is TRBV3-1 (or the pseudogene TRBV3-2), the J gene TRBJ1-3, with D perhaps matching TRBD1 (6 bases). The sequence derives from a girl aged 2 to 10 with Rasmussen encephalitis and intractable seizures. This specimen was resected brain tissue, taken at surgery. CDR3 region: CASSRWTASSGNTIYF. CDR3 sequence (DNA): TGTGCCAGCAGCCGATGGACAGCCTCCTCTGGAAACACCATATATTTT.